These 27 T cell receptor beta chains share one sample of origin, sequenced in a study of blood T cell repertoires in COVID-19. Using immunoSEQ multiplex PCR, the repertoire was profiled, and TCRdb retains in-frame clones only, with some absent. The sample gives a few hundred thousand clones, 80% to 90% of which show up once; approximately 3% is in the top ten. Material: peripheral blood. These receptor sequences come from a woman in her thirties with COVID-19, enrolled during active disease.

This CDR3 reads CASSLDRDRMNTEAFF. Written as DNA, the CDR3 is TGCGCCAGCAGCTTGGACAGGGATCGGATGAACACTGAAGCTTTCTTT. This rearrangement joins TRBV5-1 to TRBJ1-1; tentative D call: TRBD1 (6 bases). CDR3 length equals 16 residues. The V gene lost 0 bases and the J gene lost 0 bases, with 12 bases spanning the gap. Germline CDR1 and CDR2: SGHRS and YFSETQ.

The CDR3 protein is CASSVAGFQETQYF. The CDR3 DNA is TGTGCCAGCAGCGTAGCAGGATTCCAAGAGACCCAGTACTTC. The V and J genes are TRBV9 and TRBJ2-5; D is ambiguous. The germline CDR1 and CDR2 sequences are SGDLS and YYNGEE. The CDR3 is 14 residues long. Trimming shortened V by 0 bases and J by 1 base, and 7 bases separated the two germline ends.

The table lists this clone with a count of one. J is TRBJ2-1 and V is TRBV6-2 or TRBV6-3, with TRBD1 matching 8 bases. J gave up 0 bases and V 6 bases, and 13 bases lay outside the gene matches. Germline V gene data show CDR1 as MNHEY and CDR2 as SVGEGT. This CDR3 contains 18 residues. CDR3 protein: CASSPRTGRVPSYNEQFF. Written as DNA, the CDR3 is TGTGCCAGCAGCCCTAGGACAGGGCGCGTCCCCTCCTACAATGAGCAGTTCTTC.

This clone was seen only once. The chain is built from TRBV25-1 and TRBJ2-7; TRBD1 agrees at 8 bases. This CDR3 is 14 amino acids long. In germline, CDR1 is MGHDK, CDR2 SYGVNS. The V gene end was trimmed by 2 bases and the J gene end by 5 bases; junction bases not matched to a gene: 5. In nucleotides, the CDR3 is TGTGCCAGCAGTGAAACAGGGGGAATTAACGAGCAGTACTTC. It translates to CASSETGGINEQYF.

This chain connects TRBV10-3 to TRBJ2-7, with 12 bases lining up with TRBD2. The V gene's germline CDR1 is ENHRY and CDR2 SYGVKD. The CDR3 runs to 14 residues. With 3 bases clipped from V and 6 bases from J, the junction kept 3 bases outside the gene matches. The CDR3, as DNA: TGTGCCATCAGTGATGGGACTAGCGGGTCCGAGCAGTACGTC. It yields the protein CAISDGTSGSEQYV.

V is TRBV21-1 and J is TRBJ1-2; TRBD1, the D gene given by the table, was not confirmed from the DNA. TRBV21-1 is assigned pseudogene status. There are 18 residues in the CDR3. The CDR3 bases are TGTGCCAGCAGCAATGGAGAAATGGGGGACAGGCCCCAGGGGGGCTACACCTTC. This sequence encodes CASSNGEMGDRPQGGYTF.

The V call is TRBV7-9, the J call TRBJ2-5; maybe TRBD2 (5 bases). This CDR3 spans 11 amino acids. The germline V and J ends were trimmed by 4 bases and 6 bases, with 6 bases remaining between them. Germline-derived CDR1 and CDR2 are SEHNR and FQNEAQ (reference sequence). For the CDR3, the DNA is TGTGCCAGCAGCTGGGAGCAGACCCAGTACTTC. This gives the protein CASSWEQTQYF.

This clone came up once. The chain carries TRBV3-1 (or the pseudogene TRBV3-2) and TRBJ2-6; TRBD2 matches 7 bases. Germline CDR1 is LGHDT and CDR2 is YNNKEL (reference sequence). The CDR3 is made up of 17 amino acids. Losses at the gene ends were 4 bases for V and 1 base for J; bases not matched to a gene: 7. The CDR3 region has the DNA TGTGCCAGCAGCCTCCTACGGGGGGTGTCTGGGGCCAACGTCCTGACTTTC. Its translation: CASSLLRGVSGANVLTF.

The DNA for the CDR3 is TGTGCCACCAGTGATACAGGAAAACAGAACACTGAAGCTTTCTTT. It translates to CATSDTGKQNTEAFF. The rearrangement joins TRBV24-1 to TRBJ1-1, with TRBD1 as a possible D gene (5 bases). The CDR3 loop spans 15 amino acids. Germline V gives CDR1 KGHDR, CDR2 SFDVKD. The V gene lost 3 bases and the J gene lost 1 base, with 11 bases spanning the gap.

The gene calls are TRBV29-1 and TRBJ2-5, with D maybe TRBD2 (6 bases). V lost 5 bases and J 1 base, leaving 8 bases between the germline ends. In germline, CDR1 is SQVTM, CDR2 ANQGSEA. The CDR3 is 12 residues long. CDR3 loop: CSVSEGQETQYF. The CDR3 coding sequence is TGCAGCGTTTCGGAGGGCCAAGAGACCCAGTACTTC.

The chain uses TRBV19 and TRBJ2-4, with D possibly TRBD1 on 5 matching bases. Trimming left V 0 bases short and J 6 bases short, with 24 bases between. This CDR3 has 19 residues. Germline CDR1 is LNHDA and CDR2 is SQIVND (reference sequence). CDR3 DNA: TGTGCCAGTAGTATAGATCTTTTAGGACGGGTAGGGGCTGGAAACATTCAGTACTTC. It encodes CASSIDLLGRVGAGNIQYF.

The chain uses TRBV19 and TRBJ2-3, with 11 bases identical to TRBD2. This CDR3 comprises 13 residues. CDR1 is LNHDA, CDR2 SQIVND, per germline (reference sequence). V lost 8 bases to trimming and J lost 9 bases; unmatched junction nucleotides: 7. CDR3 region: CASQLAGEDTQYF. The CDR3 DNA is TGTGCCAGTCAACTAGCGGGGGAGGACACGCAGTATTTT.

The chain couples TRBV11-2 to TRBJ2-1; possibly TRBD2 for D (6 bases). The CDR3 consists of 18 residues. CDR1 SGHAT and CDR2 FQNNGV come from the germline V gene. The V end lost 1 base, the J end lost 1 base, and 17 bases lay between the germline ends. The CDR3 nucleotides are TGTGCCAGCAGCTTAGTATTTTCGGGGGTCAAATCCTACAATGAGCAGTTCTTC. It encodes CASSLVFSGVKSYNEQFF.

The chain has TRBV11-2 and TRBJ1-1, with D unresolved. Trimming removed 1 base at V and 8 bases at J, with 17 bases between. The CDR3 contains 15 residues. Per germline, CDR1 SGHAT and CDR2 FQNNGV. The CDR3 sequence is CASSLGVGADREAFF. The CDR3 coding sequence is TGTGCCAGCAGCTTAGGGGTAGGAGCAGACCGGGAAGCTTTCTTT.

The V gene is TRBV23-1, the J gene TRBJ2-2; TRBD2 matches at 7 bases. TRBV23-1 is known as an ORF, though its function is uncertain. This CDR3 comprises 18 residues. V shed 1 base, J shed 1 base, and the junction held 9 bases outside the gene matches. In DNA form, the CDR3 reads TGCGCCAGCAGTCAATATAGGCTTCGCGGGGGGAACACCGGGGAGCTGTTTTTT. Translating gives CASSQYRLRGGNTGELFF.

As to this clone: This CDR3 is also generated by other DNA sequences in the sample. CDR3 nucleotides: TGCAGCGCCCGGGGGGGGGAAGAGACCCAGTACTTC. Translated: CSARGGEETQYF. This sequence joins TRBV29-1 and TRBJ2-5, with 8 bases lining up with TRBD2. V lost 7 bases to trimming and J lost 3 bases; unmatched junction nucleotides: 4. The V gene's germline CDR1 is SQVTM and CDR2 ANQGSEA. The CDR3 totals 12 residues. The full variable domain, in which reference TRBV29-1 and TRBJ2-5 provide the parts outside the CDR3, is SAVISQKPSRDICQRGTSLTIQCQVDSQVTMMFWYRQQPGQSLTLIATANQGSEATYESGFVIDKFPISRPNLTFSTLTVSNMSPEDSSIYLCSARGGEETQYFGPGTRLLVL.

The rearrangement links TRBV19 to TRBJ2-7; no firm D call. CDR3 length: 14 amino acids. Trimming pared 3 bases from V and 2 bases from J, leaving 11 bases between. The germline gives CDR1 LNHDA, CDR2 SQIVND (reference sequence). The CDR3 sequence is CASSITVDTYEQYF. The CDR3 bases are TGTGCCAGTAGTATTACAGTGGATACCTACGAGCAGTACTTC.

In its sample, this clone was seen once. The chain is built from TRBV28 and TRBJ1-1, with D tentatively TRBD1 (5 bases). The V gene's germline CDR1 is MDHEN and CDR2 SYDVKM. This CDR3 spans 15 amino acids. Trimming shortened V by 0 bases and J by 4 bases, and 12 bases separated the two germline ends. The CDR3 DNA is TGTGCCAGCAGTTTATGGGGGGGTCGGGGCACTGAAGCTTTCTTT. The encoded protein is CASSLWGGRGTEAFF.

This clone was found many times. The chain uses TRBV2 and TRBJ2-2; TRBD2 might be the D (5 bases). The V end was cut by 2 bases, the J end by 5 bases, with 9 bases between. CDR3 length equals 14 residues. Germline CDR1 reads SNHLY; CDR2 reads FYNNEI. This chain's CDR3 is CASSEFSGTGELFF. CDR3 nucleotides: TGTGCCAGCAGTGAATTTTCGGGGACCGGGGAGCTGTTTTTT.

This chain connects TRBV14 to TRBJ2-2; 10 bases match TRBD2. V lost 4 bases, J lost 6 bases, and 11 bases stayed unmatched. This CDR3 region has 17 residues. Germline CDR1 is SGHDN and CDR2 is FVKESK. In DNA form, the CDR3 reads TGTGCCAGCAGCCGCCGGTTGCTAGCGGGAGACGCCGGGGAGCTGTTTTTT. Protein product: CASSRRLLAGDAGELFF.

This chain joins TRBV9 and TRBJ1-1; 8 bases are a match to TRBD1. This CDR3 has 15 residues. Germline V CDR1 and CDR2: SGDLS, YYNGEE. Losses at the gene ends were 2 bases for V and 3 bases for J; bases not matched to a gene: 6. The CDR3 DNA follows: TGTGCCAGCAGCGTTGTTGGGACAGGCTACACTGAAGCTTTCTTT. This sequence encodes CASSVVGTGYTEAFF.

This sequence joins TRBV11-2 and TRBJ2-7; D is perhaps TRBD1 (6 bases). Germline assignment: CDR1 SGHAT and CDR2 FQNNGV. The CDR3 runs 15 residues. V lost 2 bases to trimming and J lost 7 bases, with 18 bases between them. CDR3 protein: CASSLTPGQIEEQYF. The CDR3 region has the DNA TGTGCCAGCAGCTTAACTCCCGGACAGATCGAAGAGCAGTACTTC.

V gene TRBV5-1 combines with J gene TRBJ1-1; no reliable D call. The germline V and J ends were trimmed by 4 bases and 5 bases, with 12 bases remaining between them. Germline lookup yields CDR1 SGHRS and CDR2 YFSETQ. The CDR3 has 13 amino acids. The CDR3 spells CASSTGPETEAFF. The CDR3 nucleotides are TGCGCCAGCAGCACGGGTCCTGAAACTGAAGCTTTCTTT.

The genes are TRBV9 and TRBJ1-1; D possibly corresponds to TRBD1 (6 bases). There are 13 residues in the CDR3. CDR1 is SGDLS, CDR2 YYNGEE, per germline. V gave up 4 bases and J gave up 3 bases, with 10 bases separating them. This CDR3 reads CASSPQGHTEAFF. The CDR3 coding sequence is TGTGCCAGCAGCCCTCAGGGGCACACTGAAGCTTTCTTT. Full variable domain (remainder filled in from reference TRBV9 and TRBJ1-1): DSGVTQTPKHLITATGQRVTLRCSPRSGDLSVYWYQQSLDQGLQFLIQYYNGEERAKGNILERFSAQQFPDLHSELNLSSLELGDSALYFCASSPQGHTEAFFGQGTRLTVV.

The gene calls are TRBV7-2 and TRBJ2-3; D is possibly TRBD1 (5 bases). The V gene lost 5 bases and the J gene lost 2 bases, with 11 bases spanning the gap. CDR1 and CDR2 from the germline V gene are SGHTA and FQGNSA. CDR3 size: 14 residues. CDR3 in DNA: TGTGCCAGCAGCCCCGGACACAACACAGATACGCAGTATTTT. The encoded protein is CASSPGHNTDTQYF.

V and J are TRBV5-1 and TRBJ1-2, with 8 bases that match TRBD1. The germline V gene has CDR1 SGHRS and CDR2 YFSETQ. V lost 4 bases, J lost 8 bases, and 7 bases stayed unmatched. This CDR3 is built from 13 residues. This chain's CDR3 is CASSLLTGEGYTF. CDR3 DNA sequence: TGCGCCAGCAGCCTCCTGACAGGGGAAGGCTACACCTTC.

This clone has a single count. V is TRBV11-3 and J is TRBJ2-2; 9 nucleotides agree with TRBD1. V trimming: 5 bases; J trimming: 7 bases; junction bases outside the gene matches: 14. The CDR3 totals 17 residues. CDR1 is SGHNT, CDR2 YENEEA, per germline. The CDR3 protein is CASSSTVGQGVVGELFF. The CDR3 DNA reads TGTGCCAGCAGCAGTACGGTGGGACAGGGAGTTGTCGGGGAGCTGTTTTTT.